The sample holds a few counts of the clone carrying this T cell receptor beta chain. Its cognate antigen is unknown. The naive CD8 population came from CD45RO-negative cells selected for CCR7, without terminally differentiated effector memory CD45RA+ cells. CDR1 SGDLS and CDR2 YYNGEE come from the germline V gene. J gave up 3 bases and V 4 bases, and 10 bases lay outside the gene matches. The CDR3 contains 15 residues. This sample was taken from a study of shared clonotypes between healthy human individuals. Whole-study findings and limits: Clonotypes shared by all four donors outscored non-shared clonotypes in generation probability. Naive subsets generally exceeded memory subsets in estimated richness.

The method was immunoSEQ multiplex PCR; TCRdb's version includes in-frame clones alone and lacks a portion of them. Of about 680,000 clones in the sample, just over 90% were seen once. The TCR was taken from a young man in good health. J is TRBJ2-7 and V is TRBV9; TRBD1 aligns across 7 bases. Material for sequencing was naive CD8+ T cells sorted from blood. CDR3 protein: CASSPLGGQHYEQYF. The DNA for the CDR3 is TGTGCCAGCAGCCCCCTAGGGGGACAGCACTACGAGCAGTACTTC.